Detailed here is one TCR beta chain. The length of the CDR3 is 15 residues. V was trimmed by 0 bases and J by 2 bases, leaving 9 bases between them. CDR1 and CDR2 from the germline V gene are LNHNV and YYDKDF (reference sequence). The data were taken from a study of blood T cell repertoires in COVID-19. Study at large: Collection of acute and convalescent COVID-19 samples took place in the United States, Italy and Spain. The analysed material was cDNA or gDNA that came from T cells, B-cell-depleted T cells, or PBMCs.

Original handling: Amplification with reference gene primers provided the estimates of nucleated cell counts. Generated by immunoSEQ multiplex PCR, the TCRdb table keeps only in-frame clones and is missing some. The DNA was the basis for D and trimming; V, J and clone size are from that table. Found here are about 190,000 clones, roughly four fifths of them singletons; the top ten hold 5.5% to 7.5%. The receptor was derived from a woman aged 40 to 50 with acute or convalescent COVID-19. V is TRBV15 and J is TRBJ2-3; D uncertain. Material: peripheral blood. The CDR3 here is CATSRDNSPTDTQYF. Written as DNA, the CDR3 is TGTGCCACCAGCAGAGATAACAGCCCCACAGATACGCAGTATTTT. The whole variable domain, filled in from reference TRBV15 and TRBJ2-3, reads DAMVIQNPRYQVTQFGKPVTLSCSQTLNHNVMYWYQQKSSQAPKLLFHYYDKDFNNEADTPDNFQSRRPNTSFCFLDIRSPGLGDTAMYLCATSRDNSPTDTQYFGPGTRLTVL.